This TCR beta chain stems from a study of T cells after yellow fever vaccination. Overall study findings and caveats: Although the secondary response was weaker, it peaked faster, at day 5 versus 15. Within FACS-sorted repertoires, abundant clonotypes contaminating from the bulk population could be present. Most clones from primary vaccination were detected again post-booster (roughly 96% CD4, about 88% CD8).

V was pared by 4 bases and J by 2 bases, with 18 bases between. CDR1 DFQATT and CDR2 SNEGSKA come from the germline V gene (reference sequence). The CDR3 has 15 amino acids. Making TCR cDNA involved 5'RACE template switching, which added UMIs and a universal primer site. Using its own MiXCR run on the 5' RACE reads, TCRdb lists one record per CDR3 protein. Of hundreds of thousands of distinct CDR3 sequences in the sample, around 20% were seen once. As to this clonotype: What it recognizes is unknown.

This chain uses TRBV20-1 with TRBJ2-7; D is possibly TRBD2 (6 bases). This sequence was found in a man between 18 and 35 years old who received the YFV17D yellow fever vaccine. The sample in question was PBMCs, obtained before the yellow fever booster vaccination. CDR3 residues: CSATRWGDVTYEQYF. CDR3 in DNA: TGCAGTGCTACTCGTTGGGGGGACGTGACCTACGAGCAGTACTTC.